These T cell receptor beta chains were read from a single sample in a study of PD-1 blockade in classical Hodgkin lymphoma. Produced via immunoSEQ multiplex PCR; TCRdb's table is partial and in-frame only. Among 57,000 or so clones listed, about 91% were seen once. The source material was peripheral blood mononuclear cells (PBMCs), sampled at baseline. These receptors originate from a human donor with classical Hodgkin lymphoma. Each CDR3 is given with its conserved first and last residue. A D gene is named only where the DNA matches it firmly. Clone size is not always given. Where it is, it says once, few, many or a class for expanded clones.

TRBJ2-3 | NA | TRBV19 | once | TGTGCCAGTAGAACAGGTCCGAATACGCAGTATTTT | CASRTGPNTQYF
TRBJ1-5 | NA | TRBV28 | NA | TGTGCCAGCAGTTTACGATACAGACCCTATAGCAATCAGCCCCAGCATTTT | CASSLRYRPYSNQPQHF
TRBJ1-1 | NA | TRBV14 | NA | TGTGCCAGCAGCCCCCGGGGGGACACTGAAGCTTTCTTT | CASSPRGDTEAFF
TRBJ2-1 | TRBD1 | TRBV10-3 | NA | TGTGCCATCAGGTTACAGGGGGGCAATGAGCAGTTCTTC | CAIRLQGGNEQFF
TRBJ2-3 | TRBD2 | TRBV11-3 | NA | TGTGCCAGCAGCTTAGACCAGCGGGGGCCGGGTGGAGATACGCAGTATTTT | CASSLDQRGPGGDTQYF
TRBJ2-5 | TRBD2 | TRBV7-3 | NA | TGTGCCAGCAGCCTCGAGGGGAGGGCCCAAGAGACCCAGTACTTC | CASSLEGRAQETQYF
TRBJ1-3 | NA | TRBV27 | NA | TGTGCCAGCAGACAGGGTAGCTCTGGAAACACCATATATTTT | CASRQGSSGNTIYF
TRBJ1-2 | NA | TRBV9 | NA | TGTGCCAGCAGCCTAAGGACAGAATACACTAACTATGGCTACACCTTC | CASSLRTEYTNYGYTF
TRBJ2-7 | NA | TRBV9 | once | TGTGCCAGCAGCGTTGGGAAGAGCTCCTACGAGCAGTACTTC | CASSVGKSSYEQYF
TRBJ2-5 | NA | TRBV2 | NA | TGTGCCAGCAGCGCAGGGCTGATGGAGCAAGAGACCCAGTACTTC | CASSAGLMEQETQYF
TRBJ1-3 | NA | TRBV5-1 | once | TGCGCCAGCAGCTCGAGCGGGGGATCTGGAAACACCATATATTTT | CASSSSGGSGNTIYF
TRBJ1-4 | NA | TRBV7-2 | NA | TGTGCCAGCAGCCCCCTAGGCCGTCTACAAAATGAAAAACTGTTTTTT | CASSPLGRLQNEKLFF
TRBJ1-2 | NA | TRBV6-1 | NA | TGTGCCAGCAAGTCCTCAGGGGCGCTCTATGGCTACACCTTC | CASKSSGALYGYTF
TRBJ1-3 | NA | TRBV9 | NA | TGTGCCAGCAGCCCCTCGCGTGCTGGAAACACCATATATTTT | CASSPSRAGNTIYF
TRBJ2-2 | TRBD1 | TRBV5-6 | NA | TGTGCCAGCAGCTTACCGGGACAGGGCAACACCGGGGAGCTGTTTTTT | CASSLPGQGNTGELFF
TRBJ1-2 | NA | TRBV6-5 | NA | TGTGCCAGCAGCCCGGGGGCCGCTAACTATGGCTACACCTTC | CASSPGAANYGYTF
TRBJ1-5 | NA | TRBV7-8 | NA | TGTGCCAGCAGCTTATCTGCGGACGGGCCCCAGCATTTT | CASSLSADGPQHF
TRBJ1-1 | NA | TRBV28 | NA | TGTGCCAGCAGTTTGATAAACAGGGCAGCTGAAGCTTTCTTT | CASSLINRAAEAFF
TRBJ2-2 | TRBD2 | TRBV7-3 | NA | TGTGCCAGCAGCTTGGGACTAGCGGGGGTCACCGGGGAGCTGTTTTTT | CASSLGLAGVTGELFF